This TCR beta chain was identified during a study of blood T cells in healthy people across ages. The CDR3 covers 16 residues. V gave up 0 bases and J gave up 4 bases, with 13 bases separating them. Germline CDR1 and CDR2: SGHRS and YFSETQ. Through a sample-barcoded 5' primer and a J-beta primer mix, a second PCR was run for roughly 6 to 11 cycles. In TCRdb, the 5' RACE reads were re-called with MiXCR into one record per CDR3 protein. The sample shows fewer than 900,000 distinct CDR3 sequences, approximately 39% of them seen only once. The sequenced sample consisted of blood. This clonotype originated in a woman aged 60-75 years in good health. The chain links TRBV5-1 to TRBJ2-2; tentative D call: TRBD2 (5 bases). CDR3 bases: TGCGCCAGCAGCTTGGGGGAGATCCAAGGCACCGGGGAGCTGTTTTTT. This translates into CASSLGEIQGTGELFF.